The 18 T cell receptor beta chains below come from one sample, sequenced in a study of shared clonotypes between healthy human individuals (dated by TCRdb to 2018 to 2021). The method was the immunoSEQ multiplex PCR assay. The table was pulled from immuneACCESS by TCRdb, which kept in-frame rearrangements only. Such tables lose some clones; where checked, under half of the loss comes from unresolved V genes, and the rest has no known cause. A total of about 480,000 clones appear in this sample, more than 65% of them only once. Clones ranked in the top ten supply over 10% of the sample. Sequenced sample: PBMCs. The receptors shown here come from a woman aged 40 to 50 in good health. Some clones in this sample may be carry-over from other donors' samples.

This rearrangement joins TRBV23-1 to TRBJ1-1; D gene unclear. Being an ORF, TRBV23-1 has a function that is uncertain. The CDR3 spans 12 residues. Trimming removed 9 bases at V and 0 bases at J, with 8 bases between. Here the CDR3 DNA reads TGCGCCAGGGCCATTCTGAACACTGAAGCTTTCTTT. Amino acids: CARAILNTEAFF.

This rearrangement joins TRBV28 to TRBJ1-2; D is undetermined. Trimming left V 5 bases short and J 10 bases short, with 11 bases between. Germline lookup yields CDR1 MDHEN and CDR2 SYDVKM. The CDR3 covers 11 residues. The CDR3 nucleotides read TGTGCCAGCAGTACACCAAGGGACTACACCTTC. Protein: CASSTPRDYTF.

This chain uses TRBV10-3 with TRBJ2-1; a weak D match, TRBD1 (5 bases). Trimming left V 3 bases short and J 0 bases short, with 9 bases between. Per germline, CDR1 ENHRY and CDR2 SYGVKD. The CDR3 sequence is 15 residues long. The CDR3 spells CAISDGAYSYNEQFF. Written as DNA, the CDR3 is TGTGCCATCAGTGATGGGGCTTACTCCTACAATGAGCAGTTCTTC.

This clone was observed once. The rearrangement links TRBV19 to TRBJ1-1; the match to TRBD1 covers 8 bases. The V segment lost 6 bases and the J segment 2 bases; nucleotides outside the gene matches: 8. The CDR3 is 15 amino acids. Looked up from germline, CDR1 is LNHDA and CDR2 is SQIVND (reference sequence). This CDR3 reads CASRNQGAFNTEAFF. Here the CDR3 DNA reads TGTGCCAGTAGAAATCAGGGGGCGTTTAACACTGAAGCTTTCTTT.

A few counts support this clone. The same CDR3 can be traced to other DNA sequences in this sample. J is TRBJ2-7 and V is TRBV18, with 10 bases lining up with TRBD1. The CDR3 length is 15 residues. The germline CDR1 and CDR2 sequences are KGHSH and LQKENI. The V and J ends lost 5 bases and 0 bases, in that order; junction bases with no gene match: 4. This CDR3 is CASSRDRGSSYEQYF. The DNA for the CDR3 is TGTGCCAGCTCAAGGGACAGGGGCAGCTCCTACGAGCAGTACTTC. Full variable domain (rest looked up from reference TRBV18 and TRBJ2-7): NAGVMQNPRHLVRRRGQEARLRCSPMKGHSHVYWYRQLPEEGLKFMVYLQKENIIDESGMPKERFSAEFPKEGPSILRIQQVVRGDSAAYFCASSRDRGSSYEQYFGPGTRLTVT.

The chain recombines TRBV5-4 with TRBJ2-1, with a tentative D call TRBD1 (6 bases). CDR1 is SGHNT and CDR2 is YYREEE in the germline V gene (reference sequence). Deletions cut 4 bases from V and 9 bases from J, with 20 bases between. This CDR3 comprises 15 residues. For the CDR3, the DNA is TGTGCCAGCAGCCGTCCGGGGCAGGGGTGGGGTGAGCAGTTCTTC. Encoded protein: CASSRPGQGWGEQFF.

In DNA form, the CDR3 reads TGTGCCACTTCCTCGGAGAAGGTAGCGGGATTCACAGATACGCAGTATTTT. Its translation: CATSSEKVAGFTDTQYF. The gene calls are TRBV10-3 and TRBJ2-3, with 8 bases fitting TRBD2. The J segment lost 2 bases and the V segment lost 10 bases, leaving 17 bases of the junction unmatched. This CDR3 contains 17 residues. CDR1 ENHRY and CDR2 SYGVKD come from the germline V gene.

The chain has TRBV5-1 and TRBJ2-7, with 8 nucleotides matching TRBD2. The length of the CDR3 is 15 residues. The ends lost 4 bases at V and 4 bases at J; junction bases unmatched: 10. CDR1 and CDR2 (germline): SGHRS, YFSETQ. In DNA, the CDR3 is TGCGCCAGCAGCCCGGACGGGACTAGGGGTTACGAGCAGTACTTC. Residues: CASSPDGTRGYEQYF.

V and J are TRBV4-3 and TRBJ2-2, with 7 bases aligning to TRBD2. The trim removed 2 bases at V and 6 bases at J, leaving 12 bases unmatched. Germline V gene data show CDR1 as LGHNA and CDR2 as YSLEER. The CDR3 extends over 17 amino acids. The CDR3 nucleotides read TGCGCCAGCAGCCAAAGTGCGGGGGTGGGAAGGGCCGGGGAGCTGTTTTTT. Its protein product is CASSQSAGVGRAGELFF.

The CDR3 region has the DNA TGTGCCAGCAGTTTACAGGACTACGAGCAGTACTTC. Protein product: CASSLQDYEQYF. The rearrangement uses TRBV28 and TRBJ2-7; D not certain. Trimming took off 2 bases at V and 3 bases at J, with 5 bases between the two ends. Germline V gene lookup returns CDR1 MDHEN and CDR2 SYDVKM. The CDR3 sequence is 12 residues long.

On this clone: In the same sample, other DNA sequences code for this CDR3. This chain links TRBV7-9 with TRBJ1-3; a weak D match, TRBD1 (6 bases). The CDR3 runs to 13 residues. Trimming stripped 4 bases from V and 4 bases from J, with 8 bases between. Germline CDR1 SEHNR, CDR2 FQNEAQ (reference sequence). The CDR3 is CASSSGAGNTIYF. CDR3 DNA: TGTGCCAGCAGCTCGGGGGCGGGAAACACCATATATTTT.

The rearrangement links TRBV30 to TRBJ2-2, with D possibly being TRBD2 (5 bases). The CDR3 runs 13 residues. Germline-derived CDR1 and CDR2 are GTSNPN and SVGIG (reference sequence). V dropped 6 bases and J dropped 6 bases, with 14 bases sitting between them. CDR3 protein: CACPSGNPGELFF. The CDR3 nucleotides read TGTGCCTGCCCCTCGGGGAATCCCGGGGAGCTGTTTTTT.

A few counts support this clone. V is TRBV6-1 and J is TRBJ2-2, with D perhaps matching TRBD2 (6 bases). V gave up 2 bases and J gave up 2 bases, with 12 bases separating them. CDR1 and CDR2 from the germline V gene are MNHNS and SASEGT. The CDR3 consists of 16 residues. The CDR3 DNA reads TGTGCCAGCAGTGAACGACGGACTATAAACACCGGGGAGCTGTTTTTT. This gives the protein CASSERRTINTGELFF.

The chain joins TRBV29-1 to TRBJ2-7, with TRBD1 identical over 7 bases. The CDR3 spans 12 residues. Germline V CDR1 and CDR2: SQVTM, ANQGSEA. V lost 5 bases to trimming and J lost 2 bases; unmatched junction nucleotides: 3. Written as DNA, the CDR3 is TGCAGCGTTAGCAGGGGGACCTACGAGCAGTACTTC. Translation gives CSVSRGTYEQYF.

The genes are TRBV4-1 and TRBJ2-3; D is possibly TRBD2 (5 bases). From germline, CDR1 is MGHRA and CDR2 YSYEKL. V was clipped by 1 base and J by 4 bases, with 9 bases between them. This CDR3 has 14 residues. The CDR3 DNA sequence: TGCGCCAGCAGCCAAGCCTCACTAGCAGATACGCAGTATTTT. Amino acid sequence: CASSQASLADTQYF.

This rearrangement joins TRBV29-1 to TRBJ2-3, with D unclear. There are 12 residues in the CDR3. Germline V gene data show CDR1 as SQVTM and CDR2 as ANQGSEA. V shed 3 bases and J shed 6 bases, with 10 bases lying between them. CDR3 in DNA: TGCAGCGTTGATGAACCGCGGGATACGCAGTATTTT. This translates into CSVDEPRDTQYF.

The gene calls are TRBV7-2 and TRBJ2-2, with 7 bases fitting TRBD2. The CDR3 has 16 residues. V trimming: 2 bases; J trimming: 7 bases; junction bases outside the gene matches: 10. The V gene's germline CDR1 is SGHTA and CDR2 FQGNSA. Here the CDR3 reads CASSLNLAGAGGELFF. In DNA, the CDR3 is TGTGCCAGCAGCTTAAATCTCGCGGGAGCGGGCGGGGAGCTGTTTTTT.

This chain links TRBV19 with TRBJ1-1; D not certain. The CDR3 extends over 14 amino acids. Per the germline V gene, CDR1 is LNHDA and CDR2 is SQIVND (reference sequence). V dropped 5 bases and J dropped 2 bases, with 12 bases sitting between them. The CDR3 sequence is CASSFLLSNTEAFF. DNA for the CDR3: TGTGCCAGTAGTTTTCTCCTATCAAACACTGAAGCTTTCTTT. The full variable domain, its missing parts supplied by reference TRBV19 and TRBJ1-1, is DGGITQSPKYLFRKEGQNVTLSCEQNLNHDAMYWYRQDPGQGLRLIYYSQIVNDFQKGDIAEGYSVSREKKESFPLTVTSAQKNPTAFYLCASSFLLSNTEAFFGQGTRLTVV.